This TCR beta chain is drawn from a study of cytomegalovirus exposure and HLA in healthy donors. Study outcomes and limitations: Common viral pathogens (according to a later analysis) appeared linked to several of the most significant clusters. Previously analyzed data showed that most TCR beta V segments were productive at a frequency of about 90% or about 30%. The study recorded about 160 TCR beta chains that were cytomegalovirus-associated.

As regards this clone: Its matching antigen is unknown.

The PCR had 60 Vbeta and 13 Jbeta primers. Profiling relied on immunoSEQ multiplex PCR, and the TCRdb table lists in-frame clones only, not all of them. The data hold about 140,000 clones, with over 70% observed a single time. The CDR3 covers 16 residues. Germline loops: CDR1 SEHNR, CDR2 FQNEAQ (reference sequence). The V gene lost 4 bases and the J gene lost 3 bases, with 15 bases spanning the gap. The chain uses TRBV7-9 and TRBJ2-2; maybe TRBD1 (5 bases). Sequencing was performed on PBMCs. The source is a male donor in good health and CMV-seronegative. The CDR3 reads CASSSTEGVYTGELFF. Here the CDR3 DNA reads TGTGCCAGCAGCTCCACCGAAGGGGTCTACACCGGGGAGCTGTTTTTT.